This TCR beta chain was captured in a study of cytomegalovirus exposure and HLA in healthy donors. Study-level background: Of some 400 genotyped donors, more than 75% grouped in the Caucasian-associated ancestry cluster. Study-level results: It is likely that the observed cluster of highly shared sequence variants was a sequencing artifact. In a later analysis, TCR beta V- and J-gene trimming was associated with a missense DCLRE1C variant.

This clone turned up a few times. Antigen specificity is unknown. CDR3 length equals 12 residues. Germline V gene lookup returns CDR1 SNHLY and CDR2 FYNNEI. V shed 9 bases and J 4 bases; nucleotides not matched to a gene: 4. Donors likely had unrecorded immune exposures despite being nominally healthy when sampled. The study ran its PCR with 60 Vbeta and 13 Jbeta primers. Only in-frame clones appear in the TCRdb table, and some are missing; sequencing was by immunoSEQ multiplex PCR. Of about 220,000 clones listed, over 70% were seen once; the top ten hold 0.71%. Sequenced material: PBMCs. J is TRBJ1-2 and V is TRBV2, with 8 bases aligning to TRBD1. The clonotype was recovered from a boy younger than 10 in good health and CMV-seronegative. CDR3: CASGDRGYGYTF. The CDR3 DNA reads TGTGCCAGTGGTGACAGGGGCTATGGCTACACCTTC.